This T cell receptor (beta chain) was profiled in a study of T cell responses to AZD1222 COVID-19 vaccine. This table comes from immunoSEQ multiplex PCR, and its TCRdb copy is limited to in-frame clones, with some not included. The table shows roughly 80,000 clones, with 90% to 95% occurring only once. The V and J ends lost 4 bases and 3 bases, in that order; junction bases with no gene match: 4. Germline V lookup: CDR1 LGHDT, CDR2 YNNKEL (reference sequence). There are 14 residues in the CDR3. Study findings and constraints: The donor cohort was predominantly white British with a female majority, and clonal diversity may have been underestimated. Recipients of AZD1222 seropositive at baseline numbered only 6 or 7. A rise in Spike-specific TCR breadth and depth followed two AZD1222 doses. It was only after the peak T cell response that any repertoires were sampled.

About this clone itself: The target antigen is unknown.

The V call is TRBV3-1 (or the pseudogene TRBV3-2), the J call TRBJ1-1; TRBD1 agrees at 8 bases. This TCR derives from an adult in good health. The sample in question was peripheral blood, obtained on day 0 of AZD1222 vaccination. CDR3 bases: TGTGCCAGCAGCCGAACAGGGGGGTACACTGAAGCTTTCTTT. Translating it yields CASSRTGGYTEAFF.